This record covers a single T cell receptor beta chain. In TCRdb, the 5' RACE reads were re-called with MiXCR into one record per CDR3 protein. The sample records around 1.7 million distinct CDR3 sequences, less than 35% being singletons. The sample belongs to a study of identical twins. CDR1 SGHKS and CDR2 YYEKEE come from the germline V gene (reference sequence). The CDR3 is 17 amino acids. J lost 5 bases, V lost 0 bases, and 10 bases had no gene match. The chain couples TRBV5-5 to TRBJ2-7; 11 bases line up with TRBD2. The specimen sequenced was cord blood. This sequence originates from a newborn girl in good health. For the CDR3, the DNA is TGTGCCAGCAGCTTGGGACTAGCGGGAAATATGGAGAACGAGCAGTACTTC. This encodes CASSLGLAGNMENEQYF.